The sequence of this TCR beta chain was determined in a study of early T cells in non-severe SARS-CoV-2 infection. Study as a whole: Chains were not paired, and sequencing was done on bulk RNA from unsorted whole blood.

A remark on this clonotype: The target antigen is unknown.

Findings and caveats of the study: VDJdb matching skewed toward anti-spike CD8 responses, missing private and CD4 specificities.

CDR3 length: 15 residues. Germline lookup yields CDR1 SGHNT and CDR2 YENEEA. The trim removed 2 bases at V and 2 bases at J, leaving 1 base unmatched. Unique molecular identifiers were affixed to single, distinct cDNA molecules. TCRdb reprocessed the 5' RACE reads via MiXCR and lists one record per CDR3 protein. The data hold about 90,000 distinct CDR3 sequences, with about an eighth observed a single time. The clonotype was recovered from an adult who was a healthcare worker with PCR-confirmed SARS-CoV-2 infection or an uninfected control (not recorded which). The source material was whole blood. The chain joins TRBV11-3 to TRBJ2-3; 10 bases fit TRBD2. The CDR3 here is CASSLTSGATDTQYF. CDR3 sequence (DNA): TGTGCCAGCAGCTTAACTAGCGGGGCCACAGATACGCAGTATTTT.